This entry lists 25 T cell receptor beta chains sequenced from one sample in a study of shared clonotypes between healthy human individuals. Profiled with immunoSEQ multiplex PCR; TCRdb holds only in-frame clones, not every one. The sample records some 530,000 clones, about 72% being singletons. Sequenced: PBMCs. These receptors all stem from a woman between 40 and 55 years old in good health. Some clones in this sample may be carry-over from other donors' samples.

This clone appeared a few times. The rearrangement joins TRBV27 to TRBJ2-7; TRBD2 matches at 11 bases. The V and J ends lost 5 bases and 3 bases, in that order; junction bases with no gene match: 3. CDR1 is MNHEY and CDR2 is SMNVEV in the germline V gene (reference sequence). This CDR3 is built from 14 residues. CDR3 residues: CASSAGTSGYEQYF. DNA for the CDR3: TGTGCCAGCAGTGCCGGGACTAGCGGCTACGAGCAGTACTTC.

The chain joins TRBV6-5 to TRBJ2-2; D is unresolved. V lost 2 bases to trimming and J lost 3 bases, with 7 bases between them. The CDR3 loop spans 14 amino acids. Germline-derived CDR1 and CDR2 are MNHEY and SVGAGI. The CDR3 here is CASSYNRDTGELFF. CDR3 in DNA: TGTGCCAGCAGTTACAATCGCGACACCGGGGAGCTGTTTTTT.

V and J are TRBV27 and TRBJ1-3, with D hard to call. Germline CDR1 and CDR2: MNHEY and SMNVEV (reference sequence). The V end lost 3 bases, the J end lost 4 bases, and 1 base lay between the germline ends. This CDR3 has 11 amino acids. For the CDR3, the DNA is TGTGCCAGCAGTTTCGGAAACACCATATATTTT. This codes for CASSFGNTIYF.

The sample holds one count of this clone. This chain links TRBV9 with TRBJ2-3; D gene ambiguous. Germline V gene data show CDR1 as SGDLS and CDR2 as YYNGEE. The CDR3 covers 12 residues. V lost 0 bases to trimming and J lost 5 bases, with 4 bases between them. This CDR3 is CASSVDGDTQYF. DNA for the CDR3: TGTGCCAGCAGCGTAGATGGAGATACGCAGTATTTT.

CDR3 region: CASSLEQPSYGYTF. The CDR3 region has the DNA TGTGCCAGCAGTTTGGAACAGCCCTCCTATGGCTACACCTTC. The chain joins TRBV28 to TRBJ1-2; no clear D gene. The CDR3 is 14 amino acids. V was clipped by 3 bases and J by 4 bases, with 12 bases between them. The germline V gene has CDR1 MDHEN and CDR2 SYDVKM.

The rearrangement joins TRBV7-3 to TRBJ2-7; possibly TRBD1 or TRBD2 for D (5 bases each). Germline CDR1 and CDR2: SGHTA and FQGTGA. V dropped 1 base and J dropped 0 bases, with 19 bases sitting between them. The CDR3 sequence is 18 residues long. Written as DNA, the CDR3 is TGTGCCAGCAGCTTAAATGAGGGGAGCAGGAGCAGCTCCTACGAGCAGTACTTC. Translation: CASSLNEGSRSSSYEQYF. The full variable domain, in which reference TRBV7-3 and TRBJ2-7 provide the parts outside the CDR3, is GAGVSQTPSNKVTEKGKYVELRCDPISGHTALYWYRQSLGQGPEFLIYFQGTGAADDSGLPNDRFFAVRPEGSVSTLKIQRTERGDSAVYLCASSLNEGSRSSSYEQYFGPGTRLTVT.

The chain uses TRBV5-6 and TRBJ2-5; TRBD1 or TRBD2 may be the D gene (5 bases each). The assigned J gene may be wrong: the sequence end matches TRBJ2-7 better. The CDR3 runs 15 residues. CDR1 is SGHDT and CDR2 is YYEEEE in the germline V gene. The CDR3 bases are TGTGCCAGCAGCTCCTCAATGGGGGAAACCTACGAGCAGTACTTC. It yields the protein CASSSSMGETYEQYF.

V gene TRBV28 combines with J gene TRBJ2-5, with D possibly being TRBD2 (5 bases). CDR1 is MDHEN and CDR2 is SYDVKM in the germline V gene. V lost 5 bases to trimming and J lost 2 bases, with 12 bases between them. There are 14 residues in the CDR3. For the CDR3, the DNA is TGTGCCAGCAGTCCCGCGGGCAGGCAAGAGACCCAGTACTTC. It encodes CASSPAGRQETQYF.

The chain has TRBV11-2 and TRBJ2-5; D may correspond to TRBD1 or TRBD2 (5 bases each). Germline CDR1 reads SGHAT; CDR2 reads FQNNGV. V lost 4 bases, J lost 4 bases, and 16 bases lay in between. The CDR3 loop spans 15 amino acids. In DNA, the CDR3 is TGTGCCAGCAGCTCTGCCTGGGGGAGCTTAGAGACCCAGTACTTC. Its translation is CASSSAWGSLETQYF.

CDR3 in DNA: TGTGCCAGTAGTCCCTCGGGAGAGTGGGAGACCCAGTACTTC. Translating it yields CASSPSGEWETQYF. The chain joins TRBV19 to TRBJ2-5; tentative D call: TRBD2 (6 bases). This CDR3 comprises 14 residues. Germline V lookup: CDR1 LNHDA, CDR2 SQIVND (reference sequence). V dropped 5 bases and J dropped 5 bases, with 15 bases sitting between them.

This clone was picked up a small number of times. The CDR3 region is CASRTSGSTGELFF. DNA of the CDR3: TGCGCCAGCAGAACTAGCGGGAGCACCGGGGAGCTGTTTTTT. This chain connects TRBV10-2 to TRBJ2-2; TRBD2 aligns across 11 bases. The V gene's germline CDR1 is WSHSY and CDR2 SAAADI. CDR3 length equals 14 residues. V trimming: 6 bases; J trimming: 4 bases; junction bases outside the gene matches: 1.

This rearrangement joins TRBV9 to TRBJ1-1; D uncertain. Per the germline V gene, CDR1 is SGDLS and CDR2 is YYNGEE. Trimming took off 0 bases at V and 8 bases at J, with 14 bases between the two ends. The CDR3 length is 14 residues. In DNA, the CDR3 is TGTGCCAGCAGCGTAGCTACTACGGTGGGAGAAGCTTTCTTT. This sequence encodes CASSVATTVGEAFF.

This rearrangement joins TRBV5-1 to TRBJ1-1; 8 nucleotides align to TRBD1. V was clipped by 3 bases and J by 1 base; unmatched bases: 5. CDR1 and CDR2 (germline): SGHRS, YFSETQ. This CDR3 contains 15 residues. CDR3 residues: CASSSRGLGNTEAFF. Here the CDR3 DNA reads TGCGCCAGCAGCTCCAGGGGGCTTGGGAACACTGAAGCTTTCTTT.

The chain links TRBV5-1 to TRBJ2-3; D not certain. CDR1 SGHRS and CDR2 YFSETQ come from the germline V gene. The CDR3 runs 14 residues. V was shortened by 1 base and J by 0 bases, with 6 bases between the two germline ends. The CDR3: CASSLFLSTDTQYF. The CDR3 DNA reads as TGCGCCAGCAGCTTGTTTCTTAGCACAGATACGCAGTATTTT.

Here the CDR3 DNA reads TGTGCCAGCACCCGGCTCTACTCCTACGAGCAGTACTTC. As protein: CASTRLYSYEQYF. This chain links TRBV6-1 with TRBJ2-7; D is unresolved. The length of the CDR3 is 13 residues. The V and J ends lost 7 bases and 0 bases respectively, with 10 bases between them. Germline assignment: CDR1 MNHNS and CDR2 SASEGT.

This clone has just a few counts. The chain uses TRBV19 and TRBJ1-2; the D gene is possibly TRBD1 (5 bases). V was pared by 2 bases and J by 7 bases, with 8 bases between. Germline CDR1 is LNHDA and CDR2 is SQIVND (reference sequence). The CDR3 covers 12 residues. CDR3 nucleotide sequence: TGTGCCAGTAGTATATCAGGGAGTGGCTACACCTTC. Protein sequence: CASSISGSGYTF.

The CDR3 region has the DNA TGTGCCAGCAGCAGACAGGTTACTCGAGCTAGTAGGGGCTACACCTTC. Translating it yields CASSRQVTRASRGYTF. V usage is TRBV5-4 and J usage is TRBJ1-2, with D maybe TRBD1 (6 bases). The CDR3 runs to 16 residues. The V gene lost 4 bases and the J gene lost 8 bases, with 24 bases spanning the gap. CDR1 SGHNT and CDR2 YYREEE come from the germline V gene (reference sequence).

The chain has TRBV7-2 and TRBJ2-7; 7 bases align to TRBD1. Per the germline V gene, CDR1 is SGHTA and CDR2 is FQGNSA. Losses at the gene ends were 5 bases for V and 2 bases for J; bases not matched to a gene: 12. The CDR3 consists of 16 residues. CDR3 in DNA: TGTGCCAGCAGCCAAAAACAGGGGATCCCGACCTACGAGCAGTACTTC. Translating it yields CASSQKQGIPTYEQYF.

This chain joins TRBV5-1 and TRBJ1-1; possible D gene TRBD1, 5 bases. The V end was cut by 7 bases, the J end by 1 base, with 11 bases between. This CDR3 spans 13 amino acids. CDR1 is SGHRS and CDR2 is YFSETQ in the germline V gene. This CDR3 reads CASQTESNTEAFF. The DNA of the CDR3 is TGCGCCAGCCAGACAGAATCGAACACTGAAGCTTTCTTT.

The chain employs TRBV7-8 and TRBJ2-7; D is ambiguous. The CDR3 loop spans 16 amino acids. Per germline, CDR1 SGHVS and CDR2 FQNEAQ. The ends were cut back, 1 base at V and 2 bases at J, with 15 bases in the middle. CDR3 loop: CASSLVVVVRAYEQYF. CDR3 DNA sequence: TGTGCCAGCAGCTTAGTGGTGGTGGTCCGCGCCTACGAGCAGTACTTC. Combining the CDR3 with reference TRBV7-8 and TRBJ2-7 gives the whole variable domain GAGVSQSPRYKVAKRGQDVALRCDPISGHVSLFWYQQALGQGPEFLTYFQNEAQLDKSGLPSDRFFAERPEGSVSTLKIQRTQQEDSAVYLCASSLVVVVRAYEQYFGPGTRLTVT.

This sequence joins TRBV7-4 and TRBJ2-7; no reliable D call. The ends were cut back, 5 bases at V and 2 bases at J, with 13 bases in the middle. This CDR3 region has 14 residues. Germline loops: CDR1 SGHVT, CDR2 SQSDAQ. DNA of the CDR3: TGTGCCAGCAGCCACGGATCTACCGCCTACGAGCAGTACTTC. This codes for CASSHGSTAYEQYF.

The chain is built from TRBV5-8 and TRBJ1-4; D uncertain. The V gene's germline CDR1 is SGHTS and CDR2 YDEGEE. The CDR3 consists of 15 residues. V lost 7 bases to trimming and J lost 0 bases, with 13 bases between them. The CDR3 here is CASPGNDATNEKLFF. The CDR3 DNA sequence: TGTGCCAGCCCGGGGAACGATGCAACTAATGAAAAACTGTTTTTT.

The chain has TRBV4-1 and TRBJ2-5; D may be TRBD1 (6 bases). Trimming left V 4 bases short and J 5 bases short, with 11 bases between. CDR3 length equals 13 residues. Germline loops: CDR1 MGHRA, CDR2 YSYEKL. This chain's CDR3 is CASSRQVMETQYF. For the CDR3, the DNA is TGCGCCAGCAGCCGACAGGTTATGGAGACCCAGTACTTC.

The chain has TRBV11-2 and TRBJ1-2; 10 positions agree with TRBD1. Germline V lookup: CDR1 SGHAT, CDR2 FQNNGV. The CDR3 totals 17 residues. With 5 bases clipped from V and 5 bases from J, the junction kept 14 bases outside the gene matches. The CDR3 region is CASSTLTSMGQGYGYTF. CDR3 sequence (DNA): TGTGCCAGCAGCACTTTAACCTCCATGGGACAGGGGTATGGCTACACCTTC.

The rearrangement uses TRBV5-1 and TRBJ1-5; no clear D. With 0 bases removed from V and 2 bases from J, the gap between germline ends came to 9 bases. The length of the CDR3 is 15 residues. CDR1 and CDR2 (germline): SGHRS, YFSETQ. CDR3 protein: CASSLGGSGNQPQHF. The CDR3 nucleotides read TGCGCCAGCAGCTTGGGAGGGAGCGGCAATCAGCCCCAGCATTTT.